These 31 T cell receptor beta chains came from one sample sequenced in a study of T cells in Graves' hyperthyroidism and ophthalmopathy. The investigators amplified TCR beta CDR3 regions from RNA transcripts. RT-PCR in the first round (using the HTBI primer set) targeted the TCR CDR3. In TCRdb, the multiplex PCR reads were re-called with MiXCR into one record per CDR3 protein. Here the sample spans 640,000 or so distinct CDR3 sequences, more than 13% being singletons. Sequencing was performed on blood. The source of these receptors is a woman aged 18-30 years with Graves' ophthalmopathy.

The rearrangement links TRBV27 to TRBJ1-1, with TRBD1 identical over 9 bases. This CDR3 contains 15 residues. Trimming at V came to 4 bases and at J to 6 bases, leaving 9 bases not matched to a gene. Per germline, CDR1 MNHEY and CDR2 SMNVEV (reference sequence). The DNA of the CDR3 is TGTGCCAGCAGTTCCCCCGGACAGGGGAGACCTGAAGCTTTCTTT. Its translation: CASSSPGQGRPEAFF.

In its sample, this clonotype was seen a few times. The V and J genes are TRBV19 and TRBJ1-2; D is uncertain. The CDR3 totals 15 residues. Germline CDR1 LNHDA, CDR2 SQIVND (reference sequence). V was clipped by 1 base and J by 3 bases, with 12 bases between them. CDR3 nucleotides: TGTGCCAGTAGTATAGTCCCACGCAGGCACTATGGCTACACCTTC. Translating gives CASSIVPRRHYGYTF.

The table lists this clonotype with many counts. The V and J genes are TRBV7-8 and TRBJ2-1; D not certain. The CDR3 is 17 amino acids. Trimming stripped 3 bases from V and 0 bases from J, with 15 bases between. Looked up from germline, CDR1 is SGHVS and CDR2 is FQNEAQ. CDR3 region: CASSFRTGWSSYNEQFF. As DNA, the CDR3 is TGTGCCAGCAGCTTTCGGACCGGGTGGAGCTCCTACAATGAGCAGTTCTTC.

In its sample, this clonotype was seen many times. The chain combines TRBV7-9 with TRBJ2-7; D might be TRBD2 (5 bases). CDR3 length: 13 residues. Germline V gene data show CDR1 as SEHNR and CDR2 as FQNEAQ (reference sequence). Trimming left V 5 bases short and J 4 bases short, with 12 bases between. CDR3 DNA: TGTGCCAGCAGCCCGGAATCGGGGTACGAGCAGTACTTC. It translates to CASSPESGYEQYF.

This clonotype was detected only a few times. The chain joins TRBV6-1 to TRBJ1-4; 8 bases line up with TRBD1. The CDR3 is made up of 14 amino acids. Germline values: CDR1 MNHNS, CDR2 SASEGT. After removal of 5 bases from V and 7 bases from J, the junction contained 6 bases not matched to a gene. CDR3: CASSSDRVTEKLFF. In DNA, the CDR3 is TGTGCCAGCAGTTCGGACAGGGTTACTGAAAAACTGTTTTTT.

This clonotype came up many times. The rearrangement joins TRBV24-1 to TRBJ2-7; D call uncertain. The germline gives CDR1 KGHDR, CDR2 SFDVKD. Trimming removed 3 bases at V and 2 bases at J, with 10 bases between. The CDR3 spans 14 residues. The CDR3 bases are TGTGCCACCAGTGATAACACAGTAACCTACGAGCAGTACTTC. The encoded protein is CATSDNTVTYEQYF.

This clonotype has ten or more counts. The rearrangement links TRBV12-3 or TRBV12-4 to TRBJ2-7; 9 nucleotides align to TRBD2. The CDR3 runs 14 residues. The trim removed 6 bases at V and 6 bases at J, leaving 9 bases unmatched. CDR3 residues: CASSPPSGKIEQYF. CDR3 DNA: TGTGCCAGCAGCCCCCCTAGCGGGAAAATCGAGCAGTACTTC.

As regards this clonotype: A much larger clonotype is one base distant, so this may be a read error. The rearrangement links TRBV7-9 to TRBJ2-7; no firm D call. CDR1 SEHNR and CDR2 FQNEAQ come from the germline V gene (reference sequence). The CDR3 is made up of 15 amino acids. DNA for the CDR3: TGTGCCAGCGGCTTCGTCTCTGGCAGCTCCTACGAGCAGTACTTC. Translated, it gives CASGFVSGSSYEQYF.

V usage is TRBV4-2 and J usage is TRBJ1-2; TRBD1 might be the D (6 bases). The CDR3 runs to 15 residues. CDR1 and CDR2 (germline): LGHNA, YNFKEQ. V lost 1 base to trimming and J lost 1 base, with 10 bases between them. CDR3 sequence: CASSQAGDDNYGYTF. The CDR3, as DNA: TGTGCCAGCAGCCAAGCAGGGGATGATAACTATGGCTACACCTTC.

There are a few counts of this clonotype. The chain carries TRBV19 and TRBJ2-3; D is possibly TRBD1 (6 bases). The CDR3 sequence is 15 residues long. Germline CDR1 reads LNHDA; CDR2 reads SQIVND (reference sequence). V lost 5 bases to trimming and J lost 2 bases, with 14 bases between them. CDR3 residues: CASSAGTWDTDTQYF. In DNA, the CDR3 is TGTGCCAGTAGTGCCGGGACATGGGACACAGATACGCAGTATTTT.

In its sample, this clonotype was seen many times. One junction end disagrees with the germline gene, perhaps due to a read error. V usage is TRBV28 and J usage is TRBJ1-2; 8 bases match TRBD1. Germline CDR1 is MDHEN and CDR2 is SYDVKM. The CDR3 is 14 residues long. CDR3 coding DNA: TGTACCAGCAGTTTGGACAGGGACGACTATGGCTACACCTTC. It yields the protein CTSSLDRDDYGYTF.

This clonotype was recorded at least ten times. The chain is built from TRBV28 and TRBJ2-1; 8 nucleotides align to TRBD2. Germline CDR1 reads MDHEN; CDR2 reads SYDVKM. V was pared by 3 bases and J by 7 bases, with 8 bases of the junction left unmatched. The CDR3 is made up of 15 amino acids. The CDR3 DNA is TGTGCCAGCAGTTTTCAGCGGGAGTTCGGGAATGAGCAGTTCTTC. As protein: CASSFQREFGNEQFF.

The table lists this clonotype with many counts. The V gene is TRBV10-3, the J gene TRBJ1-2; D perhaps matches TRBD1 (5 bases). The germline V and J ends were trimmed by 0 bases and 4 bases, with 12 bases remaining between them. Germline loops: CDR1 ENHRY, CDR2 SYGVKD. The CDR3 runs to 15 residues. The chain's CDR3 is CAISESGPSSYGYTF. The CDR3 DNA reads TGTGCCATCAGTGAGTCGGGACCCTCTAGCTATGGCTACACCTTC.

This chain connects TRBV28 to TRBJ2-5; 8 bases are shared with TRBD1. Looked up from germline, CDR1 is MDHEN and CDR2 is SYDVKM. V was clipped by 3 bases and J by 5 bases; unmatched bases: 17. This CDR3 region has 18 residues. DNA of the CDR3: TGTGCCAGCAGTTTTATATACCTCAAGCAGGGGGCAGGGGAGACCCAGTACTTC. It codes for CASSFIYLKQGAGETQYF.

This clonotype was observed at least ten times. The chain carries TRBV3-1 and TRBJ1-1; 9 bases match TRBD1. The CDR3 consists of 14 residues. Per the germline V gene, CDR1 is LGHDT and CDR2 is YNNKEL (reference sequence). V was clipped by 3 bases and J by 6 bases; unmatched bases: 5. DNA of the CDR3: TGTGCCAGCAGCCACAACAGGGGGCTGGCTGAAGCTTTCTTT. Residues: CASSHNRGLAEAFF.

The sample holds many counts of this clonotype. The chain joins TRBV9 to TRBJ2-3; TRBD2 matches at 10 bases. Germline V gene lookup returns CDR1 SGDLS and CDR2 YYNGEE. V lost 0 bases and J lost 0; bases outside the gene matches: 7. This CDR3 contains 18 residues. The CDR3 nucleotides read TGTGCCAGCAGCGTAGGGCTAGCGGGAGCCGCTAGCACAGATACGCAGTATTTT. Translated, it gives CASSVGLAGAASTDTQYF.

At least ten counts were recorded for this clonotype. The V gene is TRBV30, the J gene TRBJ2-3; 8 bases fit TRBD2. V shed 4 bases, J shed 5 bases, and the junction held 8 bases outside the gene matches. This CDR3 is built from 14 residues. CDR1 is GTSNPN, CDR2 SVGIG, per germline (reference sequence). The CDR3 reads CAWNRGGREDTQYF. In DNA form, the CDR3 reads TGTGCCTGGAATCGGGGGGGGAGAGAAGATACGCAGTATTTT.

The CDR3 reads CASSPPSGRWYKQYF. CDR3 sequence (DNA): TGTGCCAGCAGCCCCCCTAGCGGGAGATGGTACAAGCAGTACTTC. This rearrangement joins TRBV28 to TRBJ2-7; 10 bases align to TRBD2. Trimming took 6 bases from V and 8 from J; bases not matched to a gene: 13. This CDR3 region has 15 residues. Germline V gene lookup returns CDR1 MDHEN and CDR2 SYDVKM.

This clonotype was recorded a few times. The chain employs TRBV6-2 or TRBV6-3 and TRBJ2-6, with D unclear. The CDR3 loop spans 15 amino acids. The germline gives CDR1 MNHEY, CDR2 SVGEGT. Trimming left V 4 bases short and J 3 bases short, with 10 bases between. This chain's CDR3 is CASSLRVGGANVLTF. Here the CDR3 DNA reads TGTGCCAGCAGTTTACGGGTTGGTGGGGCCAACGTCCTGACTTTC.

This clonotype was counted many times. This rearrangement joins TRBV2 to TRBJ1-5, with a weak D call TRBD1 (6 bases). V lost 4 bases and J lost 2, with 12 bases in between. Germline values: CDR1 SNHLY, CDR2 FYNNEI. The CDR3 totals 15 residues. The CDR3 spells CASSAPGVGNQPQHF. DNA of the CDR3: TGTGCCAGCAGTGCCCCAGGGGTTGGCAATCAGCCCCAGCATTTT.

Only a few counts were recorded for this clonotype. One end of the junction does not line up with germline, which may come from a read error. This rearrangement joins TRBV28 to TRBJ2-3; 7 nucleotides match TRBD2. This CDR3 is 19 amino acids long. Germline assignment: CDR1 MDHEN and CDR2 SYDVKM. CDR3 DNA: TGTGGCAGCAGTCCGAGAGGCCCTAAGCGGGAAAGTAGGTGGGATACGCAGTATTTT. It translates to CGSSPRGPKRESRWDTQYF.

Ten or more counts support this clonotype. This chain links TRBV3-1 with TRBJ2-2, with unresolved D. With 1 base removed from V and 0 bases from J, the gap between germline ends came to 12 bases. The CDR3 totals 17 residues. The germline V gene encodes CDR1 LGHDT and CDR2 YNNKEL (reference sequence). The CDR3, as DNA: TGTGCCAGCAGCCAAGTCGGTGGCGATACGAACACCGGGGAGCTGTTTTTT. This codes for CASSQVGGDTNTGELFF.

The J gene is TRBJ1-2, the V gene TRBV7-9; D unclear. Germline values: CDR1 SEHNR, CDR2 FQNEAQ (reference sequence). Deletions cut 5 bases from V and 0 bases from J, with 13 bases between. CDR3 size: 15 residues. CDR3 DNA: TGTGCCAGCAGCCTTGGGAGGAGTTCTAACTATGGCTACACCTTC. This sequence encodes CASSLGRSSNYGYTF.

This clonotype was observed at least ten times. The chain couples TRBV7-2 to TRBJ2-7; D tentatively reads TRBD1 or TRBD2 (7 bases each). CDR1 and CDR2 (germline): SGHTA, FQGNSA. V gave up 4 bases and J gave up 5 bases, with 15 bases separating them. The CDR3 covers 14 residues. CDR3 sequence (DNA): TGTGCCAGCAGCTGGGGGAGGGGGCGAAACGAGCAGTACTTC. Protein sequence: CASSWGRGRNEQYF.

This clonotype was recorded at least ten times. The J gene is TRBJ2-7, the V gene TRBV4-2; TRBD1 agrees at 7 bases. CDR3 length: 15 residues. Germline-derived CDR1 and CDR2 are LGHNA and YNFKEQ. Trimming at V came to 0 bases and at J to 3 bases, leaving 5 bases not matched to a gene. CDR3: CASSQDDRVNYEQYF. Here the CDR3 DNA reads TGTGCCAGCAGCCAAGATGACAGGGTGAACTACGAGCAGTACTTC.

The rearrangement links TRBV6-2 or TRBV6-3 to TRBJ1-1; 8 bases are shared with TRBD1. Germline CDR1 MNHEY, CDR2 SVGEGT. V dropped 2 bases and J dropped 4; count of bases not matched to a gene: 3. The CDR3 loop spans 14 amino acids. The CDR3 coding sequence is TGTGCCAGCAGTTACACCGGGACAGGCACTGAAGCTTTCTTT. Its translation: CASSYTGTGTEAFF.

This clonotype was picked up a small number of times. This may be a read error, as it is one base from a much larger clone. The CDR3 region is CASGPTDRGIYEQYF. Here the CDR3 DNA reads TGTGCTAGTGGTCCCACGGACAGGGGAATCTACGAGCAGTACTTC. The chain uses TRBV12-5 and TRBJ2-7; 9 bases are a match to TRBD1. This CDR3 region has 15 residues. The germline V gene has CDR1 LGHNT and CDR2 FRNRAP. J lost 3 bases, V lost 5 bases, and 8 bases had no gene match.

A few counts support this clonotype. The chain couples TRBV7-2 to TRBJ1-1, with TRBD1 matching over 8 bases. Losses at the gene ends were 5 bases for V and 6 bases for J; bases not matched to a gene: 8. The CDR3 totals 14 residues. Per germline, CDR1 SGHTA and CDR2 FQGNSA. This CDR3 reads CASSPPGQDPEAFF. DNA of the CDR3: TGTGCCAGCAGCCCCCCGGGACAGGACCCTGAAGCTTTCTTT.

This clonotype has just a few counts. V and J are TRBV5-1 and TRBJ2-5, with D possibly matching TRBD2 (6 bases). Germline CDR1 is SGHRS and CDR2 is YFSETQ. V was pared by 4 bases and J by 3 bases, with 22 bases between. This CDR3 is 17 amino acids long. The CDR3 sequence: CASSPVFSNQREETQYF. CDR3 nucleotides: TGCGCCAGCAGCCCCGTTTTCTCAAACCAGCGGGAAGAGACCCAGTACTTC.

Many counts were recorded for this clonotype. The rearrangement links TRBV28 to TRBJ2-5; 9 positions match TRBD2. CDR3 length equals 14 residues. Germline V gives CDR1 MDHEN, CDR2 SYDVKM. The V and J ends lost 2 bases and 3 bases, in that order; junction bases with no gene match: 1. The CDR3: CASSLASGEETQYF. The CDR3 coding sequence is TGTGCCAGCAGTTTAGCTAGCGGGGAAGAGACCCAGTACTTC.

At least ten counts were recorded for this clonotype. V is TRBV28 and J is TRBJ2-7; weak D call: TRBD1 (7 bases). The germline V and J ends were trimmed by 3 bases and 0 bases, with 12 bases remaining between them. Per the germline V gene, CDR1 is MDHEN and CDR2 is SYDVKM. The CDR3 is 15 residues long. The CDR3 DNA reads TGTGCCAGCAGTTTCAGGGGGGCCCTCTCCTACGAGCAGTACTTC. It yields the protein CASSFRGALSYEQYF.